Following are 23 T cell receptor beta chains from one sample sequenced in a study of T-cell reconstitution after alpha-beta-depleted transplantation in children. Unique molecular identifiers featured in how the TCRbeta library was prepared. A single record per CDR3 protein comes from TCRdb applying MiXCR to the PCR reads. The repertoire consists of about 100,000 distinct CDR3 sequences, with approximately 6% occurring once and the leading ten covering approximately 25%. This specimen consisted of PBMCs, mostly from graft donor cells, obtained 360 days after TCRalphabeta/CD19-depleted stem cell transplant. The receptor source for this set is a male patient aged 2-10 years who had a stem cell transplant for acute lymphoblastic leukemia, so the T cells may come from the graft donor.

This clonotype was recorded at least ten times. The chain combines TRBV29-1 with TRBJ2-7; 8 bases match TRBD1. The junction had 2 bases not matched to a gene; V was cut back by 5 bases and J by 2 bases. CDR3 length: 12 amino acids. The germline gives CDR1 SQVTM, CDR2 ANQGSEA. CDR3 DNA: TGCAGCGTTACGGACAGGGCCTACGAGCAGTACTTC. Its translation is CSVTDRAYEQYF.

To note about this clonotype: A much more abundant neighbour one base away suggests this may be a read error. This chain uses TRBV4-3 with TRBJ2-3; D may correspond to TRBD1 or TRBD2 (5 bases each). Germline V gene data show CDR1 as LGHNA and CDR2 as YSLEER. The CDR3 contains 18 residues. CDR3 protein: CTSSPRGHSGISTDTQYF. The CDR3 bases are TGCACCAGCAGCCCAAGGGGCCATTCGGGGATAAGCACAGATACGCAGTATTTT.

This clonotype appeared a few times. The V gene is TRBV28, the J gene TRBJ1-1; D gene ambiguous. Trimming cost V 3 bases and J 0 bases, with 8 bases left between them. Germline V lookup: CDR1 MDHEN, CDR2 SYDVKM. This CDR3 has 14 residues. CDR3 protein: CASSFSNVNTEAFF. The CDR3 DNA reads TGTGCCAGCAGTTTCTCCAACGTGAACACTGAAGCTTTCTTT.

The rearrangement joins TRBV29-1 to TRBJ1-2; 7 bases align to TRBD1. Looked up from germline, CDR1 is SQVTM and CDR2 is ANQGSEA. There are 13 residues in the CDR3. The V segment lost 8 bases and the J segment 1 base; nucleotides outside the gene matches: 7. The CDR3 sequence: CSTRDSDNYGYTF. The DNA for the CDR3 is TGCAGCACCCGGGACAGCGATAACTATGGCTACACCTTC.

This clonotype was recorded at least ten times. The chain joins TRBV5-1 to TRBJ2-2, with D perhaps matching TRBD1 (6 bases). The CDR3 loop spans 15 amino acids. Deletions cut 3 bases from V and 4 bases from J, with 13 bases between. The germline V gene encodes CDR1 SGHRS and CDR2 YFSETQ. Written as DNA, the CDR3 is TGCGCCAGCAGCTCCCGGACAGTCGGCACCGGGGAGCTGTTTTTT. Translating gives CASSSRTVGTGELFF.

In this sample, this clonotype turned up many times. J is TRBJ2-3 and V is TRBV29-1, with TRBD2 matching 10 bases. Germline values: CDR1 SQVTM, CDR2 ANQGSEA. V gave up 3 bases and J gave up 9 bases; unmatched junction bases: 9. The CDR3 is 14 amino acids. The CDR3 sequence: CSVEASGRAGTQYF. CDR3 nucleotides: TGCAGCGTTGAGGCGAGCGGGAGGGCCGGGACGCAGTATTTT.

This clonotype was seen ten or more times. The chain combines TRBV12-3 or TRBV12-4 with TRBJ1-4, with 11 bases aligning to TRBD1. This CDR3 is 16 amino acids long. Unmatched junction bases numbered 3, after V lost 4 bases and J lost 2 bases. The CDR3 region is CASSSGQGATNEKLFF. The CDR3 nucleotides read TGTGCCAGCAGTTCTGGACAGGGGGCTACTAATGAAAAACTGTTTTTT.

There are many counts of this clonotype. The rearrangement uses TRBV5-6 and TRBJ2-1; D not resolved. V was shortened by 0 bases and J by 7 bases, with 11 bases between the two germline ends. CDR1 is SGHDT, CDR2 YYEEEE, per germline. The CDR3 spans 14 residues. In nucleotides, the CDR3 is TGTGCCAGCAGCTTGGCCGGCCGGTTTAATGAGCAGTTCTTC. Translation: CASSLAGRFNEQFF.

At least ten counts were recorded for this clonotype. The V and J genes are TRBV6-4 and TRBJ2-5; the match to TRBD2 covers 12 bases. The trim removed 8 bases at V and 6 bases at J, leaving 4 bases unmatched. The CDR3 length is 13 residues. Germline V CDR1 and CDR2: MRHNA, SNTAGT. CDR3 amino acids: CASPTSGGKTQYF. The CDR3, as DNA: TGTGCCAGCCCAACTAGCGGGGGGAAGACCCAGTACTTC.

This clonotype was seen at least ten times. The chain is built from TRBV5-1 and TRBJ2-2; D is perhaps TRBD2 (6 bases). The CDR3 spans 16 residues. V lost 4 bases to trimming and J lost 3 bases, with 16 bases between them. Germline values: CDR1 SGHRS, CDR2 YFSETQ. The CDR3 loop reads CASSPEGGEDTGELFF. In DNA form, the CDR3 reads TGCGCCAGCAGCCCGGAGGGCGGGGAAGACACCGGGGAGCTGTTTTTT.

This clonotype has more than one count but fewer than ten. The rearrangement uses TRBV27 and TRBJ2-4; D unclear. V lost 0 bases to trimming and J lost 10 bases, with 13 bases between them. CDR3 length: 14 residues. Germline V lookup: CDR1 MNHEY, CDR2 SMNVEV (reference sequence). Written as DNA, the CDR3 is TGTGCCAGCAGTTTATCCTCTGACCGTCCAATTCAGTACTTC. This codes for CASSLSSDRPIQYF.

The sample holds many counts of this clonotype. The chain joins TRBV28 to TRBJ2-7; 15 positions agree with TRBD2. V lost 5 bases, J lost 7 bases, and 9 bases stayed unmatched. In germline, CDR1 is MDHEN, CDR2 SYDVKM. The CDR3 sequence is 16 residues long. For the CDR3, the DNA is TGTGCCAGCAGTACTCCAGGGACTAGCGGGAGGTTGGAGCAGTACTTC. This encodes CASSTPGTSGRLEQYF.

This clonotype was counted a single time. The V call is TRBV2, the J call TRBJ1-5, with 8 positions matching TRBD1. The V segment lost 6 bases and the J segment 4 bases; nucleotides outside the gene matches: 2. This CDR3 comprises 13 residues. Germline assignment: CDR1 SNHLY and CDR2 FYNNEI. For the CDR3, the DNA is TGTGCCAGCAGGACAGGGGTGAATCAGCCCCAGCATTTT. It codes for CASRTGVNQPQHF.

The sample holds many counts of this clonotype. The junction shows a germline mismatch at one end, possibly a read error. The chain couples TRBV10-3 to TRBJ2-4, with D uncertain. The CDR3 sequence is 13 residues long. CDR1 and CDR2 from the germline V gene are ENHRY and SYGVKD. The chain's CDR3 is CALSVLFKNIQYF. CDR3 bases: TGTGCCCTCAGCGTCCTATTCAAAAACATTCAGTACTTC.

Many counts were recorded for this clonotype. The V gene is TRBV12-3 or TRBV12-4, the J gene TRBJ2-3; a weak D match, TRBD1 (6 bases). V lost 3 bases, J lost 10 bases, and 23 bases lay in between. The CDR3 length is 16 residues. CDR3 in DNA: TGTGCCAGCAGTTTCTCTGTGGGGACAAGGCTCACTTCGCAGTATTTT. Its translation is CASSFSVGTRLTSQYF.

This clonotype showed up just a few times. The rearrangement uses TRBV20-1 and TRBJ1-2; D gene unclear. CDR1 and CDR2 (germline): DFQATT, SNEGSKA (reference sequence). This CDR3 has 12 residues. The V end was cut by 3 bases, the J end by 6 bases, with 11 bases between. CDR3 nucleotides: TGCAGTGCTAGGTCAATGGAACATGGCTACACCTTC. This sequence encodes CSARSMEHGYTF.

This clonotype was detected ten times or more. The J gene is TRBJ2-7, the V gene TRBV20-1, with TRBD1 identical over 7 bases. From germline, CDR1 is DFQATT and CDR2 SNEGSKA (reference sequence). The length of the CDR3 is 16 residues. V lost 0 bases and J lost 7; bases outside the gene matches: 15. The DNA of the CDR3 is TGCAGTGCTAGAGATTCGAAGACAGGGAATTCTAAAGAGCAGTACTTC. Its translation is CSARDSKTGNSKEQYF.

This clonotype was recorded many times. The CDR3, as DNA: TGTGCCAGCAGTTACTTCCGGGGAAGCTCTACCTACGAGCAGTACTTC. This sequence encodes CASSYFRGSSTYEQYF. The chain has TRBV6-5 and TRBJ2-7, with D possibly TRBD2 on 5 matching bases. The V end was cut by 1 base, the J end by 2 bases, with 15 bases between. Per germline, CDR1 MNHEY and CDR2 SVGAGI. The CDR3 runs to 16 residues.

Only a few counts were recorded for this clonotype. V gene TRBV30 combines with J gene TRBJ1-2, with no clear D. CDR3 size: 14 residues. Trimming stripped 3 bases from V and 1 base from J, with 12 bases between. Germline CDR1 is GTSNPN and CDR2 is SVGIG (reference sequence). CDR3 sequence reads: CAWRRAAFNYGYTF. In nucleotides, the CDR3 is TGTGCCTGGAGGCGAGCCGCCTTTAACTATGGCTACACCTTC.

This clonotype appeared many times. The genes are TRBV5-6 and TRBJ1-5; no definite D call. CDR1 and CDR2 from the germline V gene are SGHDT and YYEEEE. The CDR3 spans 14 residues. The V end lost 0 bases, the J end lost 3 bases, and 7 bases lay between the germline ends. The CDR3 sequence: CASSLGLSNQPQHF. DNA of the CDR3: TGTGCCAGCAGCTTGGGGCTATCCAATCAGCCCCAGCATTTT. Using reference TRBV5-6 and TRBJ1-5 for the parts outside the CDR3, the full variable domain is DAGVTQSPTHLIKTRGQQVTLRCSPKSGHDTVSWYQQALGQGPQFIFQYYEEEERQRGNFPDRFSGHQFPNYSSELNVNALLLGDSALYLCASSLGLSNQPQHFGDGTRLSIL.

Ten or more counts support this clonotype. V and J are TRBV7-8 and TRBJ2-3; 8 positions match TRBD2. This CDR3 spans 20 amino acids. The ends lost 1 base at V and 5 bases at J; junction bases unmatched: 20. CDR1 is SGHVS, CDR2 FQNEAQ, per germline. The chain's CDR3 is CASSLETHRKLAETGDTQYF. In DNA form, the CDR3 reads TGTGCCAGCAGCTTAGAGACACATAGGAAACTAGCGGAGACGGGAGATACGCAGTATTTT.

V usage is TRBV10-3 and J usage is TRBJ2-5; D might be TRBD2 (5 bases). V was cut by 2 bases and J by 5 bases, with 9 bases left in between. CDR3 length: 13 amino acids. From germline, CDR1 is ENHRY and CDR2 SYGVKD. As DNA, the CDR3 is TGTGCCATCAGTGAGGAGGGTTGGGAGACCCAGTACTTC. This gives the protein CAISEEGWETQYF.

This clonotype appeared many times. The V and J genes are TRBV25-1 and TRBJ1-1; TRBD1 might be the D (6 bases). CDR1 and CDR2 (germline): MGHDK, SYGVNS. The V gene lost 5 bases and the J gene lost 4 bases, with 8 bases spanning the gap. CDR3 length: 12 residues. CDR3 bases: TGTGCCAGCAGTCAGGGGTTCACTGAAGCTTTCTTT. Translation: CASSQGFTEAFF.